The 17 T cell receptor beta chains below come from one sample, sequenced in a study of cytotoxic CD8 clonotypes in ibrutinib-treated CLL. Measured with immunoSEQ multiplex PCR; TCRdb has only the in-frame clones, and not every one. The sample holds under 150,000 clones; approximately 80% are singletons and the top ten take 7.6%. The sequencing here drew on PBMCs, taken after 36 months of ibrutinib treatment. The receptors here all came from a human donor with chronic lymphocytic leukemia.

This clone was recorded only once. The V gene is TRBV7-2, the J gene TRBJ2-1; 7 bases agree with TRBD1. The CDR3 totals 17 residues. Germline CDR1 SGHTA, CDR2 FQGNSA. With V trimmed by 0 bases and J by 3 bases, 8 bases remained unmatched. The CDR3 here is CASSLARGRGFYNEQFF. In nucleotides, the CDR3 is TGTGCCAGCAGCTTAGCCCGCGGCAGGGGGTTCTACAATGAGCAGTTCTTC.

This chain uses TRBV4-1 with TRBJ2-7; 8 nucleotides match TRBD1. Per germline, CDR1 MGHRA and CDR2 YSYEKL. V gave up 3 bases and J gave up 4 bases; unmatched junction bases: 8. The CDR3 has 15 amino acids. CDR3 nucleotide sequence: TGCGCCAGCAGCCACCGAGCAGGGGGCATTTACGAGCAGTACTTC. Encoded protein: CASSHRAGGIYEQYF.

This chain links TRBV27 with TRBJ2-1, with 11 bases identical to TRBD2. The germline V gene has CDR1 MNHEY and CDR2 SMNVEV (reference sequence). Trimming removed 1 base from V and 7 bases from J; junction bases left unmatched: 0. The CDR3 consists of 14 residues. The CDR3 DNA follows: TGTGCCAGCAGTTTATGGACTAGCGGGAATGAGCAGTTCTTC. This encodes CASSLWTSGNEQFF.

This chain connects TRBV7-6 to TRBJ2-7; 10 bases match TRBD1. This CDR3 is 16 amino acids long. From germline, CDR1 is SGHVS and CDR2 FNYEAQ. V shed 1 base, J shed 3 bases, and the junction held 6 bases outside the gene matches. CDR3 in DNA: TGTGCCAGCAGCTTAGATGTGACAGGGGGCCGCTACGAGCAGTACTTC. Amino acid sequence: CASSLDVTGGRYEQYF.

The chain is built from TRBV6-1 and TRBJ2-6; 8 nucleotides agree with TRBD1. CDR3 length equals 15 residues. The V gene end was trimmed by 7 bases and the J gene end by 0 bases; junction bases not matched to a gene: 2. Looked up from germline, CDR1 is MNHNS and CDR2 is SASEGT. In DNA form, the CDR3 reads TGTGCCAGCACCACAGGGGGCTCTGGGGCCAACGTCCTGACTTTC. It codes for CASTTGGSGANVLTF.

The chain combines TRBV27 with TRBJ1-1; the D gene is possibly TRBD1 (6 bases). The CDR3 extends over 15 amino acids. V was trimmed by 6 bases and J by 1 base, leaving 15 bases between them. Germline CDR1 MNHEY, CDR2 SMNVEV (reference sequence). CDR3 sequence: CASRTPGASNTEAFF. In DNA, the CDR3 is TGTGCCAGCAGGACTCCAGGGGCCTCGAACACTGAAGCTTTCTTT.

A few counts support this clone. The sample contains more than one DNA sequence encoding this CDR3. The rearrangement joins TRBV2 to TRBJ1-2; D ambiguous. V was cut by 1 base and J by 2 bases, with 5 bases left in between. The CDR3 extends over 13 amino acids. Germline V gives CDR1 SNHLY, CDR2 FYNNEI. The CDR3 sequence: CASSEGRNYGYTF. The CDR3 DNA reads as TGTGCCAGCAGTGAAGGGCGGAACTATGGCTACACCTTC.

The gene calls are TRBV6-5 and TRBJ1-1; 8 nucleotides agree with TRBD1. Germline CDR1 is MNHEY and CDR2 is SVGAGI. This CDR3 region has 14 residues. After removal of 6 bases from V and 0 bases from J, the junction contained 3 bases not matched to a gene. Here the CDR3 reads CASSEDRVNTEAFF. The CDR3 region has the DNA TGTGCCAGCAGCGAGGACAGGGTGAACACTGAAGCTTTCTTT.

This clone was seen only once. The CDR3 spells CASSLDRGPYSNQPQHF. DNA of the CDR3: TGTGCCAGCAGCTTAGACAGGGGGCCTTACAGCAATCAGCCCCAGCATTTT. The J gene is TRBJ1-5, the V gene TRBV7-2, with TRBD1 matching 9 bases. The germline V gene encodes CDR1 SGHTA and CDR2 FQGNSA. CDR3 length equals 17 residues. After removal of 1 base from V and 1 base from J, the junction contained 5 bases not matched to a gene.

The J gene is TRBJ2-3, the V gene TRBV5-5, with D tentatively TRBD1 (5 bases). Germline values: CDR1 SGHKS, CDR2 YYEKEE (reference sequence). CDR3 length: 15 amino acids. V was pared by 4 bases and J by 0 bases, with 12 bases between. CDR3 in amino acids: CASSQETASTDTQYF. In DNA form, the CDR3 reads TGTGCCAGCAGCCAAGAGACAGCTAGCACAGATACGCAGTATTTT.

CDR3 nucleotide sequence: TGTGCCAGCAGTCCTCGGGGGATCACAGATACGCAGTATTTT. It specifies CASSPRGITDTQYF. The chain joins TRBV28 to TRBJ2-3, with a tentative D call TRBD2 (6 bases). The germline V gene encodes CDR1 MDHEN and CDR2 SYDVKM. The length of the CDR3 is 14 residues. V gave up 5 bases and J gave up 2 bases, with 11 bases separating them.

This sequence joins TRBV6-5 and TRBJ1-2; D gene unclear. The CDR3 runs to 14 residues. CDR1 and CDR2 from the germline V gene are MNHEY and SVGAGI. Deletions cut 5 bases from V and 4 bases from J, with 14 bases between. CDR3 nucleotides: TGTGCCAGCAGTATATTCCCTGAGGGCTATGGCTACACCTTC. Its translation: CASSIFPEGYGYTF.

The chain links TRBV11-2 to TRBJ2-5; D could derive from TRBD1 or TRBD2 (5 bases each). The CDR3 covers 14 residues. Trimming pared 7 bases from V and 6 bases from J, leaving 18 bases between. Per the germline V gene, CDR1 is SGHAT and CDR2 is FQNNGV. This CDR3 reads CASTPEGGGKTQYF. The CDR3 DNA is TGTGCCAGCACCCCGGAAGGTGGGGGAAAGACCCAGTACTTC.

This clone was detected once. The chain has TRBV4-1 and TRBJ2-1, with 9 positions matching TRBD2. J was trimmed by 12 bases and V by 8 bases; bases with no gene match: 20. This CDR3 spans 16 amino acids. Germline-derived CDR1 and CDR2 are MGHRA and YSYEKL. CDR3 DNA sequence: TGCGCCAGCGGTCCCCGAGAGACTAGCGGTCCCTCCAGGCAGTTCTTC. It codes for CASGPRETSGPSRQFF.

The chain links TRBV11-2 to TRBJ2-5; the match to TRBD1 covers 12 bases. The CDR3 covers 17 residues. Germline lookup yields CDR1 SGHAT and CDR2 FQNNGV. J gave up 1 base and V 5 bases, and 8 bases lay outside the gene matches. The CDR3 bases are TGTGCCAGCAGCGGGACAGGGGGCCTTAGGGGCCAAGAGACCCAGTACTTC. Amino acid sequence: CASSGTGGLRGQETQYF.

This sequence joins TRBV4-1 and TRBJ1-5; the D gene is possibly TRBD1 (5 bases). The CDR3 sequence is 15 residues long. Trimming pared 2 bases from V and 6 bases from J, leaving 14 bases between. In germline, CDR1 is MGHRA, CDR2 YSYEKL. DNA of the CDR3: TGCGCCAGCAGCCAAATTTTGGGGGTTGGTCAGCCCCAGCATTTT. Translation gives CASSQILGVGQPQHF.

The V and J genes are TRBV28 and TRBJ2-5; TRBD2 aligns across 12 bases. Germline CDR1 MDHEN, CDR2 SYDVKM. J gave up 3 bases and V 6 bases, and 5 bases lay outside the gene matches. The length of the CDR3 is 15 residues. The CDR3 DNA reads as TGTGCCAGCAGCTACCTAGCGGGGGGGAAAGAGACCCAGTACTTC. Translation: CASSYLAGGKETQYF. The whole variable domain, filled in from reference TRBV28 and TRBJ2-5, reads DVKVTQSSRYLVKRTGEKVFLECVQDMDHENMFWYRQDPGLGLRLIYFSYDVKMKEKGDIPEGYSVSREKKERFSLILESASTNQTSMYLCASSYLAGGKETQYFGPGTRLLVL.